This passage covers 27 T cell receptor beta chains from one sample sequenced in a study of T cell clonality in common variable immunodeficiency. The assay was immunoSEQ multiplex PCR, and TCRdb's table has in-frame clones only and misses some. The table lists tens of thousands of clones, no singletons, with around 2.1% in the top ten. The specimen was peripheral blood mononuclear cells. Receptor source: a person aged 18-70 years in good health.

This clone occurred many times. Other DNA sequences from this sample encode an identical CDR3 as well. The part of the CDR3 DNA that was read is TGCGCCAGCAGCTATGCGGGACAGGGCGCTGAA. It translates to CASSYAGQGAE. The whole CDR3 sequence is CASSYAGQGAEAFF. The rearrangement uses TRBV5-1 and TRBJ1-1, with 9 positions matching TRBD1. The observed sequence ends 3 residues before the CDR3 terminus, with the missing tail filled in from the germline J gene. V lost 3 bases to trimming and J lost 6 bases; unmatched junction nucleotides: 6. The germline V gene has CDR1 SGHRS and CDR2 YFSETQ. The CDR3 sequence is 14 residues long. The whole variable domain, filled in from reference TRBV5-1 and TRBJ1-1, reads KAGVTQTPRYLIKTRGQQVTLSCSPISGHRSVSWYQQTPGQGLQFLFEYFSETQRNKGNFPGRFSGRQFSNSRSEMNVSTLELGDSALYLCASSYAGQGAEAFFGQGTRLTVV.

In this sample, this clone turned up many times. The read gets to within 3 residues of the CDR3 end, and the germline J gene fills in the rest. V gene TRBV5-1 combines with J gene TRBJ2-1; D ambiguous. The V gene's germline CDR1 is SGHRS and CDR2 YFSETQ. Trimming left V 0 bases short and J 7 bases short, with 11 bases between. The CDR3 is 14 residues long. The DNA read from the CDR3 is TGCGCCAGCAGCTTGGACCCGACTGGGAATGAG. This gives the protein CASSLDPTGNE. The CDR3 reads in full as CASSLDPTGNEQFF.

The sample holds many counts of this clone. The read halts 3 residues ahead of the CDR3 end, with the missing end drawn from the germline J gene. V is TRBV7-9 and J is TRBJ1-1; TRBD1 might be the D (6 bases). The CDR3 contains 14 residues. Germline CDR1 and CDR2: SEHNR and FQNEAQ (reference sequence). Deletions cut 4 bases from V and 4 bases from J, with 13 bases between. CDR3 DNA, as far as it was read: TGTGCCAGCAGCTCACAGGGAGAGGGCACTGAA. Its translation: CASSSQGEGTE. The full-length CDR3 reads as CASSSQGEGTEAFF.

This clone was detected many times. From the germline J gene comes the end of the CDR3, since the read stops 3 residues before it. The chain links TRBV18 to TRBJ2-1; 9 bases are shared with TRBD2. J lost 3 bases, V lost 6 bases, and 12 bases had no gene match. This CDR3 is 17 amino acids long. Per germline, CDR1 KGHSH and CDR2 LQKENI. CDR3 protein: CASSPQGASGVYNEQFF. CDR3 bases read: TGTGCCAGCTCCCCTCAAGGGGCTAGCGGGGTCTACAATGAG.

At least ten counts were recorded for this clone. The sequenced fragment ends 3 residues before the CDR3 boundary, so the rest is inferred from the germline J gene. The rearrangement joins TRBV19 to TRBJ2-2; TRBD1 might be the D (7 bases). CDR3 length: 14 residues. CDR1 and CDR2 from the germline V gene are LNHDA and SQIVND (reference sequence). Trimming cost V 8 bases and J 5 bases, with 15 bases left between them. CDR3 protein: CASGGGWGTGELFF. CDR3 DNA, as far as it was read: TGTGCCAGTGGAGGGGGCTGGGGAACCGGGGAG.

This clone was seen ten or more times. Read coverage stops 3 residues before the CDR3 terminus; the germline J gene supplies the remainder. The chain links TRBV20-1 to TRBJ2-7; D possibly corresponds to TRBD1 (6 bases). The CDR3 is 13 amino acids. The ends were cut back, 5 bases at V and 3 bases at J, with 14 bases in the middle. Germline V lookup: CDR1 DFQATT, CDR2 SNEGSKA (reference sequence). The CDR3: CSAQSRGSYEQYF. CDR3 DNA (partial): TGCAGTGCTCAGTCCAGGGGAAGCTACGAG.

This clone was recorded a few times. The CDR3 loop is CASSERGGTSTDTYTF. The CDR3 DNA, read in part, is TGTGCCAGCAGTGAGCGCGGGGGAACTAGCACAGATACC. The V gene is TRBV6-1, the J gene TRBJ1-2; D possibly corresponds to TRBD1 (5 bases). The sequenced fragment ends 3 residues before the CDR3 boundary, so the rest is inferred from the germline J gene. CDR1 and CDR2 from the germline V gene are MNHNS and SASEGT. This CDR3 has 16 amino acids.

This clone was observed many times. The CDR3 extends 3 residues past the end of the read, so its final part is completed from the germline J gene. The V and J genes are TRBV7-6 and TRBJ1-1; D is perhaps TRBD1 (5 bases). This CDR3 comprises 13 residues. Trimming removed 1 base at V and 7 bases at J, with 10 bases between. In germline, CDR1 is SGHVS, CDR2 FNYEAQ. CDR3 residues: CASSLGAGIEAFF. The CDR3 DNA, read in part, is TGTGCCAGCAGCTTAGGAGCAGGGATTGAA.

With respect to this clone: The sequenced fragment ends 3 residues before the CDR3 boundary, so the rest is inferred from the germline J gene. The rearrangement links TRBV7-9 to TRBJ1-1, with D tentatively TRBD1 (5 bases). Germline lookup yields CDR1 SEHNR and CDR2 FQNEAQ (reference sequence). Between the trimmed V and J ends, which lost 2 bases and 4 bases, there was a span of 11 bases. The CDR3 totals 14 residues. CDR3 in amino acids: CASSLTGGGTEAFF. Partial CDR3 DNA: TGTGCCAGCAGCTTAACGGGGGGGGGCACTGAA.

This clone occurred many times. The read terminates 3 residues ahead of where the CDR3 ends, so the germline J gene completes it. This sequence joins TRBV7-6 and TRBJ1-1; TRBD1 matches 11 bases. Trimming took 4 bases from V and 3 from J; bases not matched to a gene: 4. Germline CDR1 and CDR2: SGHVS and FNYEAQ. The CDR3 is 15 amino acids. The CDR3 here is CASSSDRGRYTEAFF. The covered CDR3 bases are TGTGCCAGCAGCTCGGACAGGGGGCGATACACTGAA.

This clone was detected ten times or more. The read stops 3 residues short of the end of the CDR3; the missing end is completed from the germline J gene. The chain employs TRBV6-1 and TRBJ1-5; tentative D call: TRBD1 (6 bases). Germline loops: CDR1 MNHNS, CDR2 SASEGT. The CDR3 length is 16 residues. The V gene lost 4 bases and the J gene lost 1 base, with 14 bases spanning the gap. The CDR3 bases that were read are TGTGCCAGCAGTGGTAGACAGGCCTTGAGCAATCAGCCC. Encoded protein: CASSGRQALSNQP. The whole CDR3 sequence reads CASSGRQALSNQPQHF.

This clone was seen many times. The DNA ends 3 residues before the CDR3 does, and the rest of the CDR3 is filled in from the germline J gene. The rearrangement links TRBV19 to TRBJ2-2; 7 bases fit TRBD1. Germline trimming cut 6 bases from V and 1 base from J; bases unmatched to any gene: 5. CDR3 length: 15 amino acids. In germline, CDR1 is LNHDA, CDR2 SQIVND (reference sequence). CDR3 region: CASSRRQGNTGELFF. The sequenced CDR3 bases are TGTGCCAGTAGCCGGAGACAGGGGAACACCGGGGAG.

In this sample, this clone turned up many times. The read halts 3 residues ahead of the CDR3 end, with the missing end drawn from the germline J gene. The rearrangement uses TRBV30 and TRBJ2-7, with TRBD2 matching over 11 bases. Trimming at V came to 3 bases and at J to 6 bases, leaving 13 bases not matched to a gene. Germline CDR1 GTSNPN, CDR2 SVGIG (reference sequence). The CDR3 covers 16 residues. Partial CDR3 DNA: TGTGCCTGGAGGGCCCCGGTTAGCGGGGGGGGAGGCGAG. Protein: CAWRAPVSGGGGE. The full CDR3 is CAWRAPVSGGGGEQYF.

This clone was detected ten times or more. The CDR3 bases that were read are TGCAGCGTTGTGATCTACCTCTCCTACGAG. This codes for CSVVIYLSYE. The whole CDR3 is CSVVIYLSYEQYF. The rearrangement links TRBV29-1 to TRBJ2-7; D unresolved. The missing CDR3 end, 3 residues past where the read stops, is filled in from the germline J gene. Trimming stripped 4 bases from V and 0 bases from J, with 10 bases between. The CDR3 is made up of 13 amino acids. Germline CDR1 and CDR2: SQVTM and ANQGSEA.

At least ten counts were recorded for this clone. The read ends 3 residues early relative to the CDR3; the germline J gene fills the gap. The genes are TRBV2 and TRBJ1-1; possibly TRBD1 for D (5 bases). Per the germline V gene, CDR1 is SNHLY and CDR2 is FYNNEI. The CDR3 consists of 14 residues. The V end lost 7 bases, the J end lost 4 bases, and 16 bases lay between the germline ends. The CDR3 bases that were read are TGTGCCAGCATTGTGGCGGGGCGGGGCACTGAA. Encoded protein: CASIVAGRGTE. The entire CDR3 protein reads CASIVAGRGTEAFF. Supplemented by reference TRBV2 and TRBJ1-1, the full variable domain reads EPEVTQTPSHQVTQMGQEVILRCVPISNHLYFYWYRQILGQKVEFLVSFYNNEISEKSEIFDDQFSVERPDGSNFTLKIRSTKLEDSAMYFCASIVAGRGTEAFFGQGTRLTVV.

At least ten counts were recorded for this clone. With the read ending 3 residues before the CDR3 end, the germline J gene is used to fill in that end. V gene TRBV19 combines with J gene TRBJ1-2, with 10 bases that match TRBD1. After removal of 4 bases from V and 7 bases from J, the junction contained 9 bases not matched to a gene. The CDR3 covers 15 residues. Germline V gene data show CDR1 as LNHDA and CDR2 as SQIVND (reference sequence). The CDR3 region is CASSTAGQGGFGYTF. Partial CDR3 DNA: TGTGCCAGTAGTACCGCCGGACAGGGGGGATTTGGC.

This clone was recorded at least ten times. Read coverage stops 3 residues before the CDR3 terminus; the germline J gene supplies the remainder. This sequence joins TRBV7-2 and TRBJ2-5; D unresolved. CDR3 length: 13 residues. Per the germline V gene, CDR1 is SGHTA and CDR2 is FQGNSA. V was clipped by 1 base and J by 4 bases, with 7 bases between them. The CDR3: CASSLGSGETQYF. The sequenced part of the CDR3 DNA is TGTGCCAGCAGCTTAGGGTCAGGAGAGACC.

The sample holds many counts of this clone. The CDR3 end is not reached by the read, which stops 3 residues before it; the germline J gene fills it in. V and J are TRBV2 and TRBJ1-4; D is undetermined. The V gene lost 7 bases and the J gene lost 3 bases, with 12 bases spanning the gap. This CDR3 comprises 14 residues. Germline CDR1 reads SNHLY; CDR2 reads FYNNEI. The part of the CDR3 DNA that was read is TGTGCCAGCAAGGAGGGCTCAGCTAATGAAAAA. Encoded protein: CASKEGSANEK. Given in full, the CDR3 is CASKEGSANEKLFF.

This clone was seen at least ten times. Read data end 3 residues before the CDR3 end; the end is taken from the germline J gene. The rearrangement joins TRBV7-2 to TRBJ1-3; no clear D gene. CDR1 and CDR2 (germline): SGHTA, FQGNSA. V gave up 7 bases and J gave up 0 bases, with 13 bases separating them. There are 15 residues in the CDR3. CDR3 in amino acids: CASTDWSRSGNTIYF. The sequenced part of the CDR3 DNA is TGTGCCAGCACCGACTGGAGCCGCTCTGGAAACACC.

Many counts were recorded for this clone. The CDR3 is CASTVGHPTGELFF. The CDR3 bases that were read are TGCGCCAGCACCGTGGGCCACCCCACCGGGGAG. The chain has TRBV5-1 and TRBJ2-2; D unresolved. The CDR3 end is not reached by the read, which stops 3 residues before it; the germline J gene fills it in. The V end lost 6 bases, the J end lost 4 bases, and 13 bases lay between the germline ends. This CDR3 region has 14 residues. From germline, CDR1 is SGHRS and CDR2 YFSETQ.

This clone was observed a handful of times. The missing CDR3 end, 3 residues past where the read stops, is filled in from the germline J gene. This rearrangement joins TRBV7-9 to TRBJ1-3, with 8 nucleotides matching TRBD1. The length of the CDR3 is 15 residues. The trim removed 4 bases at V and 0 bases at J, leaving 2 bases unmatched. Germline CDR1 SEHNR, CDR2 FQNEAQ (reference sequence). This CDR3 reads CASSWTGSSGNTIYF. The sequenced part of the CDR3 DNA is TGTGCCAGCAGCTGGACAGGGAGCTCTGGAAACACC. Full variable domain (remainder filled in from reference TRBV7-9 and TRBJ1-3): DTGVSQNPRHKITKRGQNVTFRCDPISEHNRLYWYRQTLGQGPEFLTYFQNEAQLEKSRLLSDRFSAERPKGSFSTLEIQRTEQGDSAMYLCASSWTGSSGNTIYFGEGSWLTVV.

This clone was counted ten times or more. The missing CDR3 end, 3 residues past where the read stops, is filled in from the germline J gene. The J gene is TRBJ2-1, the V gene TRBV19; 7 bases match TRBD1. CDR3 size: 14 residues. Germline values: CDR1 LNHDA, CDR2 SQIVND (reference sequence). Losses at the gene ends were 4 bases for V and 7 bases for J; bases not matched to a gene: 7. CDR3 protein: CASSRGTQGNEQFF. The covered CDR3 bases are TGTGCCAGTAGTAGGGGTACACAGGGGAATGAG.

This clone has ten or more counts. With the read ending 3 residues before the CDR3 end, the germline J gene is used to fill in that end. The rearrangement links TRBV2 to TRBJ1-1; no definite D call. The CDR3 is 15 residues long. CDR1 is SNHLY, CDR2 FYNNEI, per germline. The V gene lost 0 bases and the J gene lost 1 base, with 9 bases spanning the gap. CDR3 loop: CASSEALGRNTEAFF. The CDR3 bases that were read are TGTGCCAGCAGTGAAGCGCTTGGCCGGAACACTGAA.

This clone has ten or more counts. Read data end 3 residues before the CDR3 end; the end is taken from the germline J gene. The rearrangement uses TRBV20-1 and TRBJ2-5, with 9 bases aligning to TRBD1. Germline CDR1 DFQATT, CDR2 SNEGSKA (reference sequence). The V gene end was trimmed by 2 bases and the J gene end by 4 bases; junction bases not matched to a gene: 11. The CDR3 length is 16 residues. The CDR3 loop reads CSARRLPGQGTETQYF. The CDR3 DNA, read in part, is TGCAGTGCTAGAAGATTACCGGGACAGGGTACAGAGACC.

This clone has at least ten counts. CDR3 bases read: TGTGCCAGCAGCCCCCAGGGGGTATACGAG. It is translated as CASSPQGVYE. The CDR3 in its entirety is CASSPQGVYEQYF. This chain connects TRBV9 to TRBJ2-7; 7 bases line up with TRBD1. The read comes to an end 3 residues before the CDR3 does, leaving the germline J gene to fill in the end. Germline CDR1 and CDR2: SGDLS and YYNGEE. Trimming took 4 bases from V and 4 from J; bases not matched to a gene: 5. The CDR3 loop spans 13 amino acids.

This clone was recorded many times. The read finishes 3 residues shy of the CDR3 end, and the germline J gene is used to complete it. The chain employs TRBV4-2 and TRBJ2-3; 8 positions agree with TRBD2. V lost 0 bases, J lost 5 bases, and 10 bases stayed unmatched. The CDR3 has 17 amino acids. The germline gives CDR1 LGHNA, CDR2 YNFKEQ. CDR3 sequence: CASSQDHYGGEVDTQYF. The CDR3 bases that were read are TGTGCCAGCAGCCAAGATCACTACGGGGGGGAGGTAGATACG.

This clone was recorded many times. CDR3 in amino acids: CASSRQLNTEAFF. Partial CDR3 DNA: TGTGCCAGCAGTCGACAGTTGAACACTGAA. The rearrangement links TRBV6-2 or TRBV6-3 to TRBJ1-1; tentative D call: TRBD1 (5 bases). The read comes to an end 3 residues before the CDR3 does, leaving the germline J gene to fill in the end. V lost 5 bases and J lost 0, with 7 bases in between. Germline CDR1 reads MNHEY; CDR2 reads SVGEGT. The CDR3 consists of 13 residues.